Listed below are T cell receptor beta chains from one sample, sequenced in a study of T-cell reconstitution after alpha-beta-depleted transplantation in children. Each CDR3 protein gets one entry after TCRdb re-called the PCR reads with MiXCR. The profile shows fewer than 400,000 distinct CDR3 sequences, 23% of them singletons. This specimen consisted of PBMCs, mostly from graft donor cells, obtained 180 days after TCRalphabeta/CD19-depleted stem cell transplant. The receptors originated from a male patient under 18 who had a stem cell transplant for acute lymphoblastic leukemia, so the T cells may come from the graft donor. Each CDR3 is given with its conserved first and last residue. The D gene is left open where the match is weak.

J gene,D gene,V gene,CDR3 protein
TRBJ2-1,.,TRBV5-4,CASSSPYEQFF
TRBJ2-5,TRBD2,TRBV12-3/TRBV12-4,CASSYRKRGLAGEFQETQYF
TRBJ1-2,TRBD1,TRBV29-1,CSVRQGVGYTF
TRBJ1-1,.,TRBV29-1,CSVDRSAMNTEAFF
TRBJ2-1,.,TRBV12-3/TRBV12-4,CASRLGTPEQFF
TRBJ2-5,.,TRBV29-1,CSVNRSPYQETQYF
TRBJ2-7,TRBD1,TRBV5-1,CASSPTGTATSYEQYF
TRBJ1-2,.,TRBV12-5,CASGLRDTVRDYGYTF
TRBJ2-5,.,TRBV5-1,CASSSRQVQETQYF
TRBJ2-7,.,TRBV20-1,CSASGTRYEQYF
TRBJ2-7,.,TRBV20-1,CSARARDTSYEQYF
TRBJ1-6,TRBD1,TRBV7-2,CASSLLAGTEYNSPLHF
TRBJ2-2,.,TRBV6-5,CASSYGLHQWGVDTGELFF
TRBJ2-1,.,TRBV3-1,CASRWRGSYNEQFF
TRBJ1-5,.,TRBV27,CASSFFGGNQPQHF
TRBJ1-4,.,TRBV4-1,CASSQVVDSTNEKLFF